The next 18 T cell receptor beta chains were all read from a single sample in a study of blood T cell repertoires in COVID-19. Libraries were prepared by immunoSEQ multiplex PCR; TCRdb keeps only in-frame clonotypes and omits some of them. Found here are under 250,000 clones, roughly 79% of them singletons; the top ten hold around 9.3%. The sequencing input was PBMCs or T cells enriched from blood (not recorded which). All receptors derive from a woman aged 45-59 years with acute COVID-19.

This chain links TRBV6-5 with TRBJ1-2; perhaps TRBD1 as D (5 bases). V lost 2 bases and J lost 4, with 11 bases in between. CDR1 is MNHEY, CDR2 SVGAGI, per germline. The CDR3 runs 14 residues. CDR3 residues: CASSYGQGGYGYTF. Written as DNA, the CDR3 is TGTGCCAGCAGTTACGGCCAGGGAGGCTATGGCTACACCTTC.

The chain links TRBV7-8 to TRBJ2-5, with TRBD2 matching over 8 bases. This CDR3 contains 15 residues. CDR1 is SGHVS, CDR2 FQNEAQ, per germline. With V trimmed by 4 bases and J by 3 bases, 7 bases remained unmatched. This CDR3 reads CASSSPGGVEETQYF. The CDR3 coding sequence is TGTGCCAGCAGCTCCCCGGGGGGGGTGGAAGAGACCCAGTACTTC.

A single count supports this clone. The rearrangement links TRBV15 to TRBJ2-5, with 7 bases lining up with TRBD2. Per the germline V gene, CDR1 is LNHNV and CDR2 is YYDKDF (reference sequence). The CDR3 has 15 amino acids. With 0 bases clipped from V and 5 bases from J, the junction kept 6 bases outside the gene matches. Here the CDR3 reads CATSRDLGGGETQYF. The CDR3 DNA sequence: TGTGCCACCAGCAGAGATCTCGGGGGAGGGGAGACCCAGTACTTC. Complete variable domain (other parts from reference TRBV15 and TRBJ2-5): DAMVIQNPRYQVTQFGKPVTLSCSQTLNHNVMYWYQQKSSQAPKLLFHYYDKDFNNEADTPDNFQSRRPNTSFCFLDIRSPGLGDTAMYLCATSRDLGGGETQYFGPGTRLLVL.

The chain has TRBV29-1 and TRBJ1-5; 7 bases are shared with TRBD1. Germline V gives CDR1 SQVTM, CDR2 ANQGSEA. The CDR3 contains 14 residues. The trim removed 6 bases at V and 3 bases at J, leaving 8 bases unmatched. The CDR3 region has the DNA TGCAGCGTCTCCCAGGGACAGATCAATCAGCCCCAGCATTTT. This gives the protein CSVSQGQINQPQHF.

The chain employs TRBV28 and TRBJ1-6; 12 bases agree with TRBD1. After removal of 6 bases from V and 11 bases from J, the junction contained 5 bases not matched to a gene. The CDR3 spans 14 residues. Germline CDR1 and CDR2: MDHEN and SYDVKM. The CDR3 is CASRRDRGLAPLHF. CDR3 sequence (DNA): TGTGCCAGCAGGAGGGACAGGGGGCTCGCACCCCTCCACTTT.

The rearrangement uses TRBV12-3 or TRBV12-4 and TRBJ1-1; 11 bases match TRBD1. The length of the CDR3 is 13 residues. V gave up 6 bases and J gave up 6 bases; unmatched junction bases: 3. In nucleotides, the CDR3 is TGTGCCAGCAGACCGGGACAGGGGGCTGAAGCTTTCTTT. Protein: CASRPGQGAEAFF.

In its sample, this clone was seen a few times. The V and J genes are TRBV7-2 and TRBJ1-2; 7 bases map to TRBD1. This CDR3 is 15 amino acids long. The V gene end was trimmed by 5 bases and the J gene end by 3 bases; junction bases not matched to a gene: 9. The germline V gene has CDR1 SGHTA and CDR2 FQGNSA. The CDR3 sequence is CASSNRKQGYYGYTF. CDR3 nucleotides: TGTGCCAGCAGCAATAGGAAACAGGGGTACTATGGCTACACCTTC.

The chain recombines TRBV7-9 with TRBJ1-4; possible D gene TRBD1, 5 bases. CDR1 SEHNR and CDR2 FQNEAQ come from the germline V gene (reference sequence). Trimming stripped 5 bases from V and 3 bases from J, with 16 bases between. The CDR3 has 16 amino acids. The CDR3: CASSLGPGGANEKLFF. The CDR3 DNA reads TGTGCCAGCAGCCTGGGACCGGGAGGAGCTAATGAAAAACTGTTTTTT.

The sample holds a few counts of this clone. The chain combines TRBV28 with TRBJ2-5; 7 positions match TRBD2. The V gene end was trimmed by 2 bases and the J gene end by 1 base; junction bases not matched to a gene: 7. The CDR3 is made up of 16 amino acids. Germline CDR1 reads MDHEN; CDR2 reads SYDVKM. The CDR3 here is CASSLTLAGPQETQYF. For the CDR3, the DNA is TGTGCCAGCAGTTTAACTTTAGCGGGCCCCCAAGAGACCCAGTACTTC.

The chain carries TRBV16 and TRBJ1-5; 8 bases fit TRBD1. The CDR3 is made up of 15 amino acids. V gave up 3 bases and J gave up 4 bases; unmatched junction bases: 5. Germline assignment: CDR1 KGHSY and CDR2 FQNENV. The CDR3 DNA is TGTGCCAGCAGCCAGGGTGACAGGGGAAATCAGCCCCAGCATTTT. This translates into CASSQGDRGNQPQHF.

The CDR3 coding sequence is TGTGCCAGCACTAAAGGGGCTTCGAGCAATCAGCCCCAGCATTTT. Translated: CASTKGASSNQPQHF. The chain joins TRBV7-9 to TRBJ1-5, with D perhaps TRBD1 (5 bases). Deletions cut 7 bases from V and 1 base from J, with 14 bases between. The germline V gene encodes CDR1 SEHNR and CDR2 FQNEAQ (reference sequence). The CDR3 is 15 amino acids. Looking up the rest from reference TRBV7-9 and TRBJ1-5 gives the full variable domain: DTGVSQNPRHKITKRGQNVTFRCDPISEHNRLYWYRQTLGQGPEFLTYFQNEAQLEKSRLLSDRFSAERPKGSFSTLEIQRTEQGDSAMYLCASTKGASSNQPQHFGDGTRLSIL.

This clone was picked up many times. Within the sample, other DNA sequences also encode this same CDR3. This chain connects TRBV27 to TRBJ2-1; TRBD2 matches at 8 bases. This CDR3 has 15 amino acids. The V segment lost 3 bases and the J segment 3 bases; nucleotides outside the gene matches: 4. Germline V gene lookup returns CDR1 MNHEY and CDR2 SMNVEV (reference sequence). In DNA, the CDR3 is TGTGCCAGCAGTTTTCGGGGGGGGAACTACAATGAGCAGTTCTTC. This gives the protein CASSFRGGNYNEQFF.

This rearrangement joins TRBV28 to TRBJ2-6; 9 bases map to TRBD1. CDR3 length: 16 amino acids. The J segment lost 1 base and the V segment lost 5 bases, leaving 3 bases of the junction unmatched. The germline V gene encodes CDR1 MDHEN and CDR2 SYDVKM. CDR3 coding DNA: TGTGCCAGCAGTGGACAGGGGATTTCTGGGGCCAACGTCCTGACTTTC. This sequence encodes CASSGQGISGANVLTF.

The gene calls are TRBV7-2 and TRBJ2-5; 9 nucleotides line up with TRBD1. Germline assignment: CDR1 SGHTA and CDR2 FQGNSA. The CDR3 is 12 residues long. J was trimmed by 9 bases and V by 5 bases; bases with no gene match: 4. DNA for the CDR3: TGTGCCAGCAGCCGGACAGGGGTAGCCCAGTACTTC. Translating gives CASSRTGVAQYF.

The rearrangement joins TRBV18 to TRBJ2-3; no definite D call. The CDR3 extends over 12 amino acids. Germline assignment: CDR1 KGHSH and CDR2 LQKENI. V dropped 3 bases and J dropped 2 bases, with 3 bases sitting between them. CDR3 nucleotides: TGTGCCAGCTCACCCTCCACAGATACGCAGTATTTT. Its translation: CASSPSTDTQYF.

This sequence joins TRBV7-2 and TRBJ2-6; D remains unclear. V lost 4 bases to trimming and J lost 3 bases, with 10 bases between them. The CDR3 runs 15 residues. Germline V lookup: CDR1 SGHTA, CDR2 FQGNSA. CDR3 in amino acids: CASSYYRRGANVLTF. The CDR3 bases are TGTGCCAGCAGCTACTACCGCCGTGGGGCCAACGTCCTGACTTTC.

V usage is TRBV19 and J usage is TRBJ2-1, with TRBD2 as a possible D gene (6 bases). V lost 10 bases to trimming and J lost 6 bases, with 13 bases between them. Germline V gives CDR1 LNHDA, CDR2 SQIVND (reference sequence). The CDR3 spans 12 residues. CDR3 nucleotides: TGTGCCACCGGGGGTCTGGGCAATGAGCAGTTCTTC. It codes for CATGGLGNEQFF.

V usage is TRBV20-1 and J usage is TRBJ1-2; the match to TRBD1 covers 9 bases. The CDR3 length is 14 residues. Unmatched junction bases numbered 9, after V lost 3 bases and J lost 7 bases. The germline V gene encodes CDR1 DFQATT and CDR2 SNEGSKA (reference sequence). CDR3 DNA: TGCAGTGCTAGTGACCCGGGACAGGGAGGTGGCTACACCTTC. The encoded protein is CSASDPGQGGGYTF.